This T cell receptor (beta chain) emerged from a study of blood T cell repertoires in COVID-19. Study-wide background: PBMCs, B-cell-depleted T cells, or T cells were the source of the cDNA or gDNA that made up the material.

The CDR3 contains 16 residues. The V gene end was trimmed by 6 bases and the J gene end by 4 bases; junction bases not matched to a gene: 6. CDR1 SGHRS and CDR2 YFSETQ come from the germline V gene. Assay used: immunoSEQ multiplex PCR; TCRdb lists only in-frame clones, some missing. The repertoire holds approximately 320,000 clones, with 85% as singletons. The receptor was derived from a human donor in a cohort sampled during active COVID-19. The gene calls are TRBV5-1 and TRBJ1-6; 11 bases line up with TRBD1. The sample consisted of peripheral blood. The CDR3 is CASTSGQGGYNSPLHF. CDR3 coding DNA: TGCGCCAGCACGTCGGGACAGGGGGGTTATAATTCACCCCTCCACTTT. The complete variable domain, with remaining parts taken from reference TRBV5-1 and TRBJ1-6, reads KAGVTQTPRYLIKTRGQQVTLSCSPISGHRSVSWYQQTPGQGLQFLFEYFSETQRNKGNFPGRFSGRQFSNSRSEMNVSTLELGDSALYLCASTSGQGGYNSPLHFGNGTRLTVT.